This note documents a single TCR beta chain sequence. What it binds is not known. The CDR3 spans 13 residues. In germline, CDR1 is GTSNPN, CDR2 SVGIG (reference sequence). The source of the sample is a study of regulatory T cells in long-lasting Graves disease. Notes on the study in general: When disease was persistent, TRBV28, TRBJ1-2 and TRBJ2-5 were the favored segments.

CDR3-region Arm-PCR and iRepertoire HTBI primers produced the TCR beta libraries. The authors' processing: Gene usage covered 62 TRBV and roughly 13 TRBJ segments. In TCRdb, the multiplex PCR reads were re-called with MiXCR into one record per CDR3 protein. Here the V and J calls rest on TCRdb's processing, not on the authors' analysis. The table has some 220,000 distinct CDR3 sequences, roughly 19% seen once. Regarding time point: newly diagnosed GD, antithyroid drugs for less than 3 months. Making the TCR library involved RNA that had been extracted from PBMCs. The patients included were those that came from an endocrinology department in Xi'an, China. The same specimen was also included in a second study, on T cells in Graves' hyperthyroidism and ophthalmopathy.

The V gene is TRBV30, the J gene TRBJ2-1, with TRBD2 identical over 11 bases. The J call may be in error: the DNA end matches TRBJ2-5 better. This TCR was recovered from a woman aged 25-40 years with Graves disease. Sequencing used peripheral blood mononuclear cells (PBMCs), obtained at new diagnosis, from a patient treated with antithyroid drugs. The CDR3 DNA follows: TGTGCCTGCGTAGCGGGAGGGAAAGAGACCCAGTACTTC. Its protein product is CACVAGGKETQYF.